This T cell receptor (beta chain) was documented in a study of T-cell reconstitution after alpha-beta-depleted transplantation in children. CDR1 and CDR2 (germline): SEHNR, FQNEAQ (reference sequence). The CDR3 extends over 14 amino acids. Between the trimmed V and J ends, which lost 4 bases and 5 bases, there was a span of 12 bases. About this clonotype itself: The antigen is unknown.

Overall study findings and caveats: Expanded graft clones, several hundred of them, were reportedly the source of alpha-beta T cells about two months after transplant. Day-60 TCRbeta diversity that was high in some patients was derived from surviving recipient T cells and thymic progenitors. Newly produced T cells mostly provided counts and TCRbeta diversity after one year, as hyperexpanded clones declined.

Preparation of the TCRbeta library was carried out with unique molecular identifiers. Each CDR3 protein gets one entry after TCRdb re-called the PCR reads with MiXCR. This sample has 500,000 to 600,000 distinct CDR3 sequences, with around 27% found just once. The chain uses TRBV7-9 and TRBJ2-1; D might be TRBD2 (6 bases). The sample consisted of PBMCs, taken before TCRalphabeta/CD19-depleted stem cell transplant. This TCR was sampled from a boy younger than two with Wiskott-Aldrich syndrome, due to receive a stem cell transplant. In nucleotides, the CDR3 is TGTGCCAGCAGCTACCTCTCGGGGGACAATGAGCAGTTCTTC. Translation gives CASSYLSGDNEQFF.